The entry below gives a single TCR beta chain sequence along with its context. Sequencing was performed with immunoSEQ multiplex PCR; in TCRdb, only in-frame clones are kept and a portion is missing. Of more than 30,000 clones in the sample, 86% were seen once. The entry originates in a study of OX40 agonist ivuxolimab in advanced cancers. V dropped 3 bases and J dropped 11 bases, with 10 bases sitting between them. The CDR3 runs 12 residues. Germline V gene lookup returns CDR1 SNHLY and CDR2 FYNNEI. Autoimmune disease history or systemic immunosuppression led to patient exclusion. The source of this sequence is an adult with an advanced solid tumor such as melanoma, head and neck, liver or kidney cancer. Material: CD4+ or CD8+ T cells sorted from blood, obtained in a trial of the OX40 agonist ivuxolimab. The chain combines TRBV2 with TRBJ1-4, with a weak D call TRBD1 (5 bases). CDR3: CASSDDSLKLFF. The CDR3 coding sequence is TGTGCCAGCAGTGACGACAGTCTTAAACTGTTTTTT.